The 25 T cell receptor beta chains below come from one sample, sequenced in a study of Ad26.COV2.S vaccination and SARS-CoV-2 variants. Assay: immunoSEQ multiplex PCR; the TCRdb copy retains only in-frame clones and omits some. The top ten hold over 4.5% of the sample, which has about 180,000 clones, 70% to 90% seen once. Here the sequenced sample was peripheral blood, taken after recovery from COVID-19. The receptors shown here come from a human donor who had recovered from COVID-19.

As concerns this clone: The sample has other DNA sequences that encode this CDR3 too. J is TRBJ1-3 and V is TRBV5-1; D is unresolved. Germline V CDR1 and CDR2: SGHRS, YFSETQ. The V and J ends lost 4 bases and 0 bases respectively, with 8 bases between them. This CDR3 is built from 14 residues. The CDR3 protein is CASSLDSSGNTIYF. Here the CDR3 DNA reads TGCGCCAGCAGCCTGGATAGCTCTGGAAACACCATATATTTT.

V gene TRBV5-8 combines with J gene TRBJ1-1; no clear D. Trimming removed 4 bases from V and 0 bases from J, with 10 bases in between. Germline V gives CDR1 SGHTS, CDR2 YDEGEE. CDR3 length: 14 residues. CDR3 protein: CASSRTVMNTEAFF. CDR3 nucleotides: TGTGCCAGCAGCCGGACGGTTATGAACACTGAAGCTTTCTTT.

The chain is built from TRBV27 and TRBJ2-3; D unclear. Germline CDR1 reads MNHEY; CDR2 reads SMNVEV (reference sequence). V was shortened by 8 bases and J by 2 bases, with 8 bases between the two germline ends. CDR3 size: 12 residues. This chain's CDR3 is CASPPNTDTQYF. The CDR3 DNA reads TGTGCCAGCCCTCCAAACACAGATACGCAGTATTTT.

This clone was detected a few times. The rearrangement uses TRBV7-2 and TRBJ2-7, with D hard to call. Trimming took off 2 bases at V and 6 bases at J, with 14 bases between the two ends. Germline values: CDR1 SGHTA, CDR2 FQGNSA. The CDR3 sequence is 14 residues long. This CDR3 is CASSLTRPASEQYF. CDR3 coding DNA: TGTGCCAGCAGCTTAACCCGGCCAGCGTCCGAGCAGTACTTC.

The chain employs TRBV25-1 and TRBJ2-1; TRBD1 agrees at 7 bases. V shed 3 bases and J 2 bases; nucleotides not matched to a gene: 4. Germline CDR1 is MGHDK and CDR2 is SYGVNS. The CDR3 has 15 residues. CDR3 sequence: CASSDSGTAYNEQFF. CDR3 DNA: TGTGCCAGCAGTGACTCCGGGACAGCCTACAATGAGCAGTTCTTC. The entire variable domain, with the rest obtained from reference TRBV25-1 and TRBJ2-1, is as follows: EADIYQTPRYLVIGTGKKITLECSQTMGHDKMYWYQQDPGMELHLIHYSYGVNSTEKGDLSSESTVSRIRTEHFPLTLESARPSHTSQYLCASSDSGTAYNEQFFGPGTRLTVL.

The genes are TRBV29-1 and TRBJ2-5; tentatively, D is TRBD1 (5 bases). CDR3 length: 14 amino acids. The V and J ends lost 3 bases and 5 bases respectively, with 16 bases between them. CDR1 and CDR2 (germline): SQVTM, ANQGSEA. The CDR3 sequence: CSVDRPRVMETQYF. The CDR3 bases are TGCAGCGTTGACCGTCCCAGGGTGATGGAGACCCAGTACTTC.

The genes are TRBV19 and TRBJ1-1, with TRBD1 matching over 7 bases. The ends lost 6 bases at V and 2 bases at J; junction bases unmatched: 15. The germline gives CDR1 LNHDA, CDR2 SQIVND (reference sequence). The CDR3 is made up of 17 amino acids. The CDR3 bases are TGTGCCAGTAGCCAACAGGGGTGGGGGATAGGTAACACTGAAGCTTTCTTT. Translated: CASSQQGWGIGNTEAFF.

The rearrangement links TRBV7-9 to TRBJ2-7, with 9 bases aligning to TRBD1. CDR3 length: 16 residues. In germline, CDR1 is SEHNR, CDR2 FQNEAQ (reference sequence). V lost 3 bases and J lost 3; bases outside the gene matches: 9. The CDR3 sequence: CASSFNAGQGGYEQYF. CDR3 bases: TGTGCCAGCAGCTTTAACGCGGGACAGGGAGGCTACGAGCAGTACTTC. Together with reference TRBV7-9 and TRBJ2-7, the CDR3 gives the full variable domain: DTGVSQNPRHKITKRGQNVTFRCDPISEHNRLYWYRQTLGQGPEFLTYFQNEAQLEKSRLLSDRFSAERPKGSFSTLEIQRTEQGDSAMYLCASSFNAGQGGYEQYFGPGTRLTVT.

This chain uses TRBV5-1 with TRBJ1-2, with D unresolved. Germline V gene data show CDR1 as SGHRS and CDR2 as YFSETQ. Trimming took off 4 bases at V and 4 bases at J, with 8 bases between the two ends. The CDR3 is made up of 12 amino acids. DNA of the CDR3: TGCGCCAGCAGCCGATACCTCTATGGCTACACCTTC. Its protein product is CASSRYLYGYTF.

The CDR3 loop is CASSPNRVGNTIYF. The CDR3 nucleotides are TGTGCCAGCAGCCCCAACAGGGTCGGAAACACCATATATTTT. The V gene is TRBV7-2, the J gene TRBJ1-3; TRBD1 might be the D (6 bases). Germline assignment: CDR1 SGHTA and CDR2 FQGNSA. V lost 5 bases, J lost 4 bases, and 12 bases lay in between. CDR3 length: 14 amino acids.

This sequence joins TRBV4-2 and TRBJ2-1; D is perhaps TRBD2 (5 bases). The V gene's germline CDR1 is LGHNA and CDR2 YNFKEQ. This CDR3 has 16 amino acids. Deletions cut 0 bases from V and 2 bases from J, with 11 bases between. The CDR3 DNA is TGTGCCAGCAGCCAAGAGAGGAGGTCAACCTACAATGAGCAGTTCTTC. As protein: CASSQERRSTYNEQFF.

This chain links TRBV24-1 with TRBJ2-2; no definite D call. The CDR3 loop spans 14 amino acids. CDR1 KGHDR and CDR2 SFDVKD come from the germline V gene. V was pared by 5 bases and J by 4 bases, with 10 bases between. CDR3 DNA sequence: TGTGCCACCAGTGGGTTCCCTTCCACCGGGGAGCTGTTTTTT. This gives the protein CATSGFPSTGELFF.

The CDR3 region is CASSLRQSTHLSYGYTF. The CDR3 DNA sequence: TGTGCCAGCAGCTTGAGACAGTCCACACATTTATCCTATGGCTACACCTTC. The chain has TRBV5-5 and TRBJ1-2; TRBD1 is a possible D gene (5 bases). The CDR3 consists of 17 residues. The V and J ends lost 1 base and 4 bases respectively, with 20 bases between them. Germline V gene sequence: CDR1 SGHKS, CDR2 YYEKEE (reference sequence).

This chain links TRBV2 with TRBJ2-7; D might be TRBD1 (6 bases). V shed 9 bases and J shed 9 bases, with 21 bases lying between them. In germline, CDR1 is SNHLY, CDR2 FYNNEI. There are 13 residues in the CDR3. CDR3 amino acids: CARGFQGQGVQYF. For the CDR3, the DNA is TGTGCCAGAGGGTTTCAGGGGCAAGGGGTGCAGTACTTC.

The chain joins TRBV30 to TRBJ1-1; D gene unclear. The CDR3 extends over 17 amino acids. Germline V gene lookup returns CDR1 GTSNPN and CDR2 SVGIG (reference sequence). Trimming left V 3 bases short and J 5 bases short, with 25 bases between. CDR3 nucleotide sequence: TGTGCCTGGAGCCTACTCTGGGAAACGGGTCGGAGGACTGAAGCTTTCTTT. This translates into CAWSLLWETGRRTEAFF.

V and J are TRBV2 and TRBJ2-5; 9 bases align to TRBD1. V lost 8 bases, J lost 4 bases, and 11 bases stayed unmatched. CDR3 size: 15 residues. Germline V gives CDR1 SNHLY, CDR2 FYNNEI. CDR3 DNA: TGTGCCAGCCTACAACAGGGGGCGGTAGCAGAGACCCAGTACTTC. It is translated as CASLQQGAVAETQYF. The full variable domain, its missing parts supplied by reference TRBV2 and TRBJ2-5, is EPEVTQTPSHQVTQMGQEVILRCVPISNHLYFYWYRQILGQKVEFLVSFYNNEISEKSEIFDDQFSVERPDGSNFTLKIRSTKLEDSAMYFCASLQQGAVAETQYFGPGTRLLVL.

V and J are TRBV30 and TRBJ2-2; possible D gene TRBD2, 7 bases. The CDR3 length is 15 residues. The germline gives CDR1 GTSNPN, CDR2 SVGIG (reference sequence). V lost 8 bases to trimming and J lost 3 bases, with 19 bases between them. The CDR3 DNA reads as TGTGCCGGCTCGGGGGGCCGTGTAGACACCGGGGAGCTGTTTTTT. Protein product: CAGSGGRVDTGELFF.

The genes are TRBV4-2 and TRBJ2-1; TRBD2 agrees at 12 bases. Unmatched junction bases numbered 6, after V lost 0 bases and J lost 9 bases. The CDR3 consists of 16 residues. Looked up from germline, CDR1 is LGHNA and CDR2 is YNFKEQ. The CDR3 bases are TGTGCCAGCAGCCAAGAAGGACTAGCGGGACTGCGTGAGCAGTTCTTC. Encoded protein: CASSQEGLAGLREQFF.

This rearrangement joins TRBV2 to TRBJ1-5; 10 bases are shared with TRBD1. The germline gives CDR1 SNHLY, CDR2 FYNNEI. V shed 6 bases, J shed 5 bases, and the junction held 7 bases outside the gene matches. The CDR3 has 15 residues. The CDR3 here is CASRWGTGADQPQHF. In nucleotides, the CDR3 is TGTGCCAGCAGATGGGGGACAGGGGCCGATCAGCCCCAGCATTTT.

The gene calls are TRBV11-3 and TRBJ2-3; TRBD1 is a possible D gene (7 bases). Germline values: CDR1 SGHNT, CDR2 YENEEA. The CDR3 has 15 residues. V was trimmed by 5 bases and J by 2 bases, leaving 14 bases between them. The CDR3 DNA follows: TGTGCCAGCAGCCTGGGGGGACAGTTCACAGATACGCAGTATTTT. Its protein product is CASSLGGQFTDTQYF.

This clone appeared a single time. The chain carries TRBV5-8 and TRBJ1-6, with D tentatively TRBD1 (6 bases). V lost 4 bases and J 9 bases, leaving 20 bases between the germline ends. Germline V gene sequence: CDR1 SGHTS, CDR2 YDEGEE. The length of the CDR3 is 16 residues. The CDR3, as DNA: TGTGCCAGCAGCCCCATAGGTGCAGGGGCGGGTTCACCCCTCCACTTT. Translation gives CASSPIGAGAGSPLHF.

CDR3 nucleotides: TGTGCCAGCAGTCGGTCAGAGGGAGGGGCCCAGTACTTC. It codes for CASSRSEGGAQYF. The chain links TRBV12-3 or TRBV12-4 to TRBJ2-5; 7 bases align to TRBD2. CDR3 length equals 13 residues. V dropped 5 bases and J dropped 9; count of bases not matched to a gene: 9.

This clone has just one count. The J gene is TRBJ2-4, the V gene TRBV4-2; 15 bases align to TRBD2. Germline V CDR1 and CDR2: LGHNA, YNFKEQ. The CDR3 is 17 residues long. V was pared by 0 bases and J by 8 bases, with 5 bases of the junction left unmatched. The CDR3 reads CASSQERTSGGAYIQYF. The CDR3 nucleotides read TGTGCCAGCAGCCAAGAAAGGACTAGCGGGGGGGCATACATTCAGTACTTC.

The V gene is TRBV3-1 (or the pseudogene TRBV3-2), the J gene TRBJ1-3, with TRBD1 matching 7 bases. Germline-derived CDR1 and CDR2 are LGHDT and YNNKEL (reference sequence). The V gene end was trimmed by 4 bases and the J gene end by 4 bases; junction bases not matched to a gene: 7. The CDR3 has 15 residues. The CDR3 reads CASSLNPTGGNTIYF. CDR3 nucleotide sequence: TGTGCCAGCAGCCTCAACCCGACAGGGGGAAACACCATATATTTT.

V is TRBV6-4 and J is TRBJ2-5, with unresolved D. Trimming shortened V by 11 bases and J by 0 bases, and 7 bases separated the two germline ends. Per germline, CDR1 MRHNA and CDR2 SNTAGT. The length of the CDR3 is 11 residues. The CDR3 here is CAAKDQETQYF. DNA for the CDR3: TGTGCCGCAAAAGACCAAGAGACCCAGTACTTC.